These T cell receptor beta chains were read from a single sample in a study of OX40 agonist ivuxolimab in advanced cancers. Clones were sequenced by immunoSEQ multiplex PCR, and TCRdb holds only the in-frame ones, with some missing. The data hold about 26,000 clones, with roughly four fifths observed a single time. The sequencing here drew on CD4+ or CD8+ T cells sorted from blood, taken in a trial of the OX40 agonist ivuxolimab. These receptors came from an adult with an advanced solid tumor such as melanoma, head and neck, liver or kidney cancer. CDR3s include the opening cysteine and the closing phenylalanine or tryptophan. The D gene is left open where the match is weak. Expanded clones get a size class; other rows say once, few or many, or leave the size out.

.	TRBJ2-3	.	TRBV19	TGTGCCAGCTCCGGGACCACAGATACGCAGTATTTT	CASSGTTDTQYF
.	TRBJ2-1	TRBD1	TRBV19	TGTGCCAGTACTGACAGGGGCCTCTACAATGAGCAGTTCTTC	CASTDRGLYNEQFF
.	TRBJ1-2	.	TRBV5-6	TGTGCCAGCAGCTTGACGGCCGACTATGGCTACACCTTC	CASSLTADYGYTF
.	TRBJ1-6	.	TRBV6-1	TGTGCCAGCAGTGAACCCCGCGGTGGGAGCTCCTATAATTCACCCCTCCACTTT	CASSEPRGGSSYNSPLHF
.	TRBJ1-6	.	TRBV2	TGTGCCAGCAGTGAGGGGCCACCCCTCCACTTT	CASSEGPPLHF
.	TRBJ2-5	TRBD1	TRBV19	TGTGCCAGTAGTATTGGGACAGGGGGGTGGGAGACCCAGTACTTC	CASSIGTGGWETQYF
.	TRBJ2-1	.	TRBV7-3	TGTGCCAGCAGCTTAGCGGGGCAATACAATGAGCAGTTCTTC	CASSLAGQYNEQFF
.	TRBJ2-1	TRBD1	TRBV5-8	TGTGCCAGCAGCTTATCGACAGGGCTTCTCAATGAGCAGTTCTTC	CASSLSTGLLNEQFF
.	TRBJ1-2	.	TRBV19	TGTGCCAGTAGTCCACCGGGGGCCTCCTGGGGCTACACCTTC	CASSPPGASWGYTF
once	TRBJ1-2	.	TRBV7-2	TGTGCCAGCAGCTTAGAAACGTACAGGGAAGCAGGATGGTATGGCTACACCTTC	CASSLETYREAGWYGYTF
.	TRBJ1-2	.	TRBV4-1	TGCGCCAGCAGCCCGACAGGATATGGCTACACCTTC	CASSPTGYGYTF
medium-sized	TRBJ2-7	.	TRBV21-1	TGTGCCAGCAGCAAACTTAACCCTTCGGCTATTCTCGAGCAGTACTTC	CASSKLNPSAILEQYF
few	TRBJ2-2	.	TRBV11-1	TGTGCCAGCAGACAACTTGGACCCTCCCGTACCGGGGAGCTGTTTTTT	CASRQLGPSRTGELFF
.	TRBJ1-2	.	TRBV6-4	TGTGCCAGCAGTGAACGAACAGGGAGAGGCTACACCTTC	CASSERTGRGYTF
.	TRBJ2-5	TRBD2	TRBV5-1	TGCGCCAGCACCCTCCTGGCGGGGGAAGAGACCCAGTACTTC	CASTLLAGEETQYF
.	TRBJ2-1	.	TRBV6-4	TGTGCCAGCAGTGAGTCTAGCCAGAGCAATGAGCAGTTCTTC	CASSESSQSNEQFF
.	TRBJ2-7	.	TRBV5-1	TGCGCCAGCAGCTTGGACTCCAGGGTAACGAGAAACTACGAGCAGTACTTC	CASSLDSRVTRNYEQYF
.	TRBJ2-1	TRBD1	TRBV6-5	TGTGCCAGCAGCTGGCAGGGGGTCTCCTACAATGAGCAGTTCTTC	CASSWQGVSYNEQFF
.	TRBJ1-6	TRBD1	TRBV10-3	TGTGCCATCAGTGAGACCTTAACAGGGGTGGAGAATTCACCCCTCCACTTT	CAISETLTGVENSPLHF
.	TRBJ1-2	.	TRBV27	TGTGCCAGCAGTTTATCTCCAGGACCTAACTATGGCTACACCTTC	CASSLSPGPNYGYTF
.	TRBJ2-2	TRBD1	TRBV18	TGTGCCAGCTCATCGGACAGGGGCGTCACCGGGGAGCTGTTTTTT	CASSSDRGVTGELFF
.	TRBJ2-1	.	TRBV5-5	TGTGCCAGCAGCTTTGGAGGGAGCAATGAGCAGTTCTTC	CASSFGGSNEQFF
.	TRBJ1-1	.	TRBV11-1	TGTGCCAGCAGCTTAGAGAGGGGGAGGACTGAAGCTTTCTTT	CASSLERGRTEAFF
.	TRBJ2-2	TRBD2	TRBV27	TGTGCCAGCAGTTCCGGACTAGCGGGAGGGGCCGGGGAGCTGTTTTTT	CASSSGLAGGAGELFF
.	TRBJ2-3	.	TRBV6-7	TGTGCCAGCAGTTACTCCAGCGGTGATAGCACAGATACGCAGTATTTT	CASSYSSGDSTDTQYF
.	TRBJ1-5	.	TRBV27	TGTGCCAGCAGCCGAGGACGAGAAGGGGTTGGAGCTCAGCCCCAGCATTTT	CASSRGREGVGAQPQHF
.	TRBJ2-3	.	TRBV6-5	TGTGCCAGCAGTTCCCAGACTAGTGGGATCACAGATACGCAGTATTTT	CASSSQTSGITDTQYF
.	TRBJ2-7	TRBD1	TRBV27	TGTGCCAGCAGTTTAGCGGACAGGGTCACCTACGAGCAGTACTTC	CASSLADRVTYEQYF
few	TRBJ1-1	.	TRBV2	TGTGCCAGCAAGTCGGGACCGCAGTCCACTGAAGCTTTCTTT	CASKSGPQSTEAFF
.	TRBJ1-4	.	TRBV5-4	TGTGCCAGCAGCTTGGAGGGAACTAATGAAAAACTGTTTTTT	CASSLEGTNEKLFF
.	TRBJ2-3	TRBD1	TRBV19	TGTGCCAGTAGTATAGGGCCTCACAGGGGCCCCACAGATACGCAGTATTTT	CASSIGPHRGPTDTQYF
.	TRBJ1-6	.	TRBV7-6	TGTGCCAGCAGCCCCTCGAGGAGGGATTCACCCCTCCACTTT	CASSPSRRDSPLHF
.	TRBJ2-7	TRBD2	TRBV7-3	TGTGCCAGCAGCTCATCCGGGACTAGCGCCGAGCAGTACTTC	CASSSSGTSAEQYF
few	TRBJ1-6	.	TRBV15	TGTGCCACCAGCAGAGATCGAACCGGGACGTTGAGTTCACCCCTCCACTTT	CATSRDRTGTLSSPLHF
few	TRBJ2-1	TRBD2	TRBV19	TGTGCCAGTAGTGTCACTAGCGGTGATTACAATGAGCAGTTCTTC	CASSVTSGDYNEQFF
.	TRBJ1-1	.	TRBV10-3	TGTGCCATCAGTGATAGTTTAGCGGCGGATCCTTCTCTAACTGAAGCTTTCTTT	CAISDSLAADPSLTEAFF
once	TRBJ1-2	.	TRBV6-4	TGTGCCAGCAGTGAAGCCGGGGTTACGGATGGCTACACCTTC	CASSEAGVTDGYTF
.	TRBJ1-5	.	TRBV19	TGTGCCAGTAACCAGGTGAGGAGCAGCAATCAGCCCCAGCATTTT	CASNQVRSSNQPQHF
.	TRBJ2-5	TRBD1	TRBV6-1	TGTGCCAGCAGTGAAATCAGGGGGCGGCCGAAAGAGACCCAGTACTTC	CASSEIRGRPKETQYF
.	TRBJ1-1	.	TRBV7-6	TGTGCCAGCAGCTTAGCGCAGGGCCCCATGAACACTGAAGCTTTCTTT	CASSLAQGPMNTEAFF
.	TRBJ2-2	.	TRBV27	TGTGCCAGCACGTTCGGGATGAACACCGGGGAGCTGTTTTTT	CASTFGMNTGELFF
few	TRBJ1-4	TRBD1	TRBV5-6	TGTGCCAGCAGCTTGGGAGGACAGGGCGATGAAAAACTGTTTTTT	CASSLGGQGDEKLFF
few	TRBJ1-1	.	TRBV19	TGTGCCAGTAACTGGGGCGGCGGGGACCCTGAAGCTTTCTTT	CASNWGGGDPEAFF
.	TRBJ2-7	.	TRBV5-8	TGTGCCAGCAGCTTTGGTCCCTACGAGCAGTACTTC	CASSFGPYEQYF
.	TRBJ1-3	.	TRBV5-4	TGTGCCAGCAGCTTGGCCGCCGTCTCTGGAAACACCATATATTTT	CASSLAAVSGNTIYF